This T cell receptor beta chain appears in the sequencing data of a study of regulatory T cells in long-lasting Graves disease. Study-wide results and caveats: Persistent Graves' patients showed reduced TCR diversity versus newly diagnosed patients. Under persistent disease, TRBV28, TRBJ1-2 and TRBJ2-5 were used preferentially. Among persistent patients, a larger number of public clonotypes were shared (around 3,000) than among newly diagnosed patients (about 1,000).

For TCR beta, libraries came from iRepertoire HTBI primers and Arm-PCR of CDR3 regions. TCRdb passed the multiplex PCR reads through MiXCR, listing each CDR3 protein once. The repertoire has a few hundred thousand distinct CDR3 sequences, 20% of them found once; the top ten carry about 14%. Time point defined: newly diagnosed GD, antithyroid drugs for less than 3 months. The TCR library was made from RNA extracted from PBMCs. Patient provenance is recorded as an endocrinology department in Xi'an, China. This clonotype was counted ten times or more. The antigen is undetermined. Trimming left V 3 bases short and J 4 bases short, with 12 bases between. The germline V gene encodes CDR1 MNHEY and CDR2 SMNVEV (reference sequence). CDR3 length: 14 residues.

The sample consisted of peripheral blood mononuclear cells (PBMCs), taken at new diagnosis, from a patient treated with antithyroid drugs. The receptor was derived from a female donor with Graves disease. The chain joins TRBV27 to TRBJ1-2, with D uncertain. DNA for the CDR3: TGTGCCAGCAGTTTGCGGCCAATGGGCTATGGCTACACCTTC. It is translated as CASSLRPMGYGYTF.